Shown below are 10 T cell receptor beta chains from a single sample sequenced in a study of T cells after yellow fever vaccination. TCRdb recomputed calls from the 5' RACE reads with MiXCR, one row per CDR3 protein. The repertoire holds 550,000 to 750,000 distinct CDR3 sequences, roughly 13% seen once, with over 11% in the top ten. The specimen comprised PBMCs, sampled on the day of the yellow fever booster vaccination. Source of these receptors: a man aged 30 to 45 who received the YFV17D yellow fever vaccine.

The chain combines TRBV7-9 with TRBJ2-2; TRBD2 is a possible D gene (5 bases). The length of the CDR3 is 13 residues. Germline V gene sequence: CDR1 SEHNR, CDR2 FQNEAQ (reference sequence). The V end was cut by 3 bases, the J end by 7 bases, with 9 bases between. Written as DNA, the CDR3 is TGTGCCAGCAGCTTCACGGGAATCGGGGAGCTGTTTTTT. Amino acids: CASSFTGIGELFF.

This clonotype was detected only a few times. The chain uses TRBV3-1 and TRBJ2-1, with a tentative D call TRBD1 (5 bases). The germline CDR1 and CDR2 sequences are LGHDT and YNNKEL (reference sequence). Between the trimmed V and J ends, which lost 0 bases and 5 bases, there was a span of 11 bases. The CDR3 consists of 15 residues. The chain's CDR3 is CASSQEGQGHNEQFF. CDR3 DNA sequence: TGTGCCAGCAGCCAAGAGGGGCAGGGCCACAATGAGCAGTTCTTC.

V gene TRBV5-4 combines with J gene TRBJ2-1; possible D gene TRBD2, 6 bases. Trimming pared 0 bases from V and 2 bases from J, leaving 12 bases between. Per the germline V gene, CDR1 is SGHNT and CDR2 is YYREEE (reference sequence). The length of the CDR3 is 16 residues. This CDR3 reads CASSLEEGKAYNEQFF. CDR3 DNA sequence: TGTGCCAGCAGCTTGGAGGAGGGTAAGGCCTACAATGAGCAGTTCTTC.

V and J are TRBV7-2 and TRBJ1-2, with D possibly TRBD1 on 6 matching bases. This CDR3 spans 15 amino acids. Germline V CDR1 and CDR2: SGHTA, FQGNSA. V lost 2 bases to trimming and J lost 2 bases, with 12 bases between them. Here the CDR3 reads CASSLNRQVNYGYTF. DNA of the CDR3: TGTGCCAGCAGCTTAAATAGACAGGTCAACTATGGCTACACCTTC.

This clonotype was found a few times. J is TRBJ1-5 and V is TRBV12-3 or TRBV12-4, with D uncertain. This CDR3 spans 13 amino acids. V was shortened by 3 bases and J by 11 bases, with 14 bases between the two germline ends. The CDR3 loop reads CASSLYGHLAQHF. The CDR3 DNA sequence: TGTGCCAGCAGTTTGTACGGCCACTTGGCCCAGCATTTT.

Ten or more counts support this clonotype. The V call is TRBV5-5, the J call TRBJ2-2, with D tentatively TRBD1 or TRBD2 (5 bases each). Germline CDR1 and CDR2: SGHKS and YYEKEE (reference sequence). V was pared by 0 bases and J by 5 bases, with 14 bases between. CDR3 size: 16 residues. CDR3 sequence: CASSLEAVGRTGELFF. The CDR3 nucleotides read TGTGCCAGCAGCTTGGAAGCGGTGGGGCGGACCGGGGAGCTGTTTTTT.

This clonotype was seen just once. The gene calls are TRBV20-1 and TRBJ2-1; 13 bases fit TRBD2. This CDR3 comprises 14 residues. CDR1 and CDR2 (germline): DFQATT, SNEGSKA (reference sequence). V trimming: 6 bases; J trimming: 8 bases; junction bases outside the gene matches: 7. CDR3 nucleotide sequence: TGCAGTGCCGTGACTAGCGGGAGGTTCTATGAGCAGTTCTTC. Translation gives CSAVTSGRFYEQFF.

The chain has TRBV4-3 and TRBJ2-1; D assignment may be TRBD1 or TRBD2 (7 bases each). V was pared by 1 base and J by 6 bases, with 16 bases between. CDR3 length: 16 amino acids. CDR1 and CDR2 (germline): LGHNA, YSLEER. The CDR3 is CASSQGVIRGGNEQFF. The CDR3 coding sequence is TGCGCCAGCAGCCAAGGGGTTATCAGGGGGGGCAATGAGCAGTTCTTC.

This clonotype was found many times. The CDR3 is CASSAYRASSRNEQFF. The CDR3 nucleotides read TGTGCCAGCAGCGCCTACAGGGCGTCAAGCAGGAATGAGCAGTTCTTC. This chain joins TRBV7-9 and TRBJ2-1, with D perhaps matching TRBD1 (6 bases). The germline V and J ends were trimmed by 5 bases and 7 bases, with 21 bases remaining between them. Germline loops: CDR1 SEHNR, CDR2 FQNEAQ (reference sequence). This CDR3 is 16 amino acids long.

This clonotype was observed a few times. The V gene is TRBV5-1, the J gene TRBJ1-1; D may be TRBD1 (5 bases). Trimming removed 0 bases from V and 3 bases from J, with 9 bases in between. Germline CDR1 is SGHRS and CDR2 is YFSETQ. The CDR3 length is 14 residues. The CDR3: CASSLGGVDTEAFF. The CDR3 DNA reads as TGCGCCAGCAGCTTGGGGGGGGTAGACACTGAAGCTTTCTTT.